This TCR beta chain was observed in a study of neurological immune-mediated disorders. As for the cDNA, it was generated by 5'RACE with 10-nucleotide random UMIs. MiXCR, applied by TCRdb to the 5' RACE reads, yields one record per CDR3 protein. The sample records tens of thousands of distinct CDR3 sequences, about 13% being singletons. This clonotype was recorded many times. The CDR3 spans 15 residues. CDR1 is SGHTA, CDR2 FQGNSA, per germline. V was shortened by 4 bases and J by 1 base, with 14 bases between the two germline ends. Sequences were obtained from PBMCs. This receptor was taken from a woman aged 55-70 years with HTLV-1-associated myelopathy (HAM/TSP). This rearrangement joins TRBV7-2 to TRBJ2-7, with D possibly called TRBD1 or TRBD2 (5 bases each). The CDR3 sequence: CASSSFGTGSYEQYF. The CDR3 DNA reads as TGTGCCAGCAGCTCTTTCGGGACCGGGTCCTACGAGCAGTACTTC.